Shown below are 15 T cell receptor beta chains from a single sample sequenced in a study of human T cells and chemical hapten exposure. TCRdb re-analysed the RACE reads in MiXCR, keeping a single row per CDR3 protein. The table records about 340,000 distinct CDR3 sequences, approximately 6.3% of them present only once. Noted time point: patch test 1, 2 weeks after DPC sensitization. Treatment here: therapeutic diphenylcyclopropenone sensitization with weekly scalp DPC. The sequences come from whole blood, collected in connection with sensitization to the hapten diphenylcyclopropenone (DPC). The source is a woman between 18 and 30 years old with alopecia areata. Some clones in this sample may be carry-over from other donors' samples.

The table lists this clonotype with a few counts. The V and J genes are TRBV4-2 and TRBJ2-1, with D perhaps TRBD1 (5 bases). V was trimmed by 4 bases and J by 8 bases, leaving 9 bases between them. This CDR3 has 12 amino acids. The germline V gene has CDR1 LGHNA and CDR2 YNFKEQ. The CDR3 loop is CASSPRQHEQFF. As DNA, the CDR3 is TGTGCCAGCAGCCCAAGACAGCATGAGCAGTTCTTC.

The chain joins TRBV5-1 to TRBJ1-5, with TRBD1 matching 7 bases. The length of the CDR3 is 15 residues. Germline V gene sequence: CDR1 SGHRS, CDR2 YFSETQ. J gave up 2 bases and V 4 bases, and 6 bases lay outside the gene matches. The CDR3 is CASSEGQNGNQPQHF. In nucleotides, the CDR3 is TGCGCCAGCAGCGAGGGACAGAATGGCAATCAGCCCCAGCATTTT.

This clonotype was recorded a few times. V usage is TRBV20-1 and J usage is TRBJ2-7, with 11 bases fitting TRBD1. Germline loops: CDR1 DFQATT, CDR2 SNEGSKA (reference sequence). This CDR3 contains 15 residues. Trimming took 3 bases from V and 0 from J; bases not matched to a gene: 4. CDR3 residues: CSASSGQGGSYEQYF. The CDR3 nucleotides are TGCAGTGCTAGTTCGGGACAGGGGGGCTCCTACGAGCAGTACTTC.

In its sample, this clonotype was seen a few times. The chain combines TRBV20-1 with TRBJ2-7, with 7 bases aligning to TRBD2. V shed 6 bases and J 5 bases; nucleotides not matched to a gene: 10. CDR3 size: 13 residues. Germline V gene data show CDR1 as DFQATT and CDR2 as SNEGSKA (reference sequence). The CDR3 DNA reads TGCAGTGCCCCGGGACTCGCGGGAGACGAGCAGTACTTC. Residues: CSAPGLAGDEQYF.

This clonotype showed up many times. This rearrangement joins TRBV12-3 or TRBV12-4 to TRBJ1-4; TRBD1 is a possible D gene (6 bases). V was trimmed by 8 bases and J by 3 bases, leaving 16 bases between them. The CDR3 runs 15 residues. This CDR3 is CASRPSGAPNEKLFF. CDR3 bases: TGTGCCAGCCGACCTTCAGGGGCTCCTAATGAAAAACTGTTTTTT.

This clonotype was seen at least ten times. The chain links TRBV27 to TRBJ2-7; D is undetermined. Trimming cost V 2 bases and J 2 bases, with 7 bases left between them. The CDR3 sequence is 13 residues long. CDR1 is MNHEY and CDR2 is SMNVEV in the germline V gene (reference sequence). In DNA, the CDR3 is TGTGCCAGCAGTTTAGCCAGGACCTACGAGCAGTACTTC. Its protein is CASSLARTYEQYF.

This clonotype was seen a handful of times. The chain carries TRBV5-5 and TRBJ2-7, with 8 positions matching TRBD2. CDR1 SGHKS and CDR2 YYEKEE come from the germline V gene (reference sequence). The CDR3 runs 16 residues. V dropped 4 bases and J dropped 2; count of bases not matched to a gene: 11. Written as DNA, the CDR3 is TGTGCCAGCAGCCCGCAGGTACTAGCGGAAACCTACGAGCAGTACTTC. This codes for CASSPQVLAETYEQYF.

The table lists this clonotype with many counts. This chain uses TRBV5-1 with TRBJ2-2; the D call may be TRBD1 or TRBD2 (5 bases each). V was shortened by 1 base and J by 5 bases, with 15 bases between the two germline ends. Germline CDR1 and CDR2: SGHRS and YFSETQ. CDR3 length: 16 amino acids. The CDR3 here is CASSLQQRGRTGELFF. CDR3 nucleotide sequence: TGCGCCAGCAGCTTGCAGCAGAGGGGAAGGACCGGGGAGCTGTTTTTT.

V usage is TRBV12-3 or TRBV12-4 and J usage is TRBJ1-1; the match to TRBD1 covers 7 bases. The V gene end was trimmed by 2 bases and the J gene end by 1 base; junction bases not matched to a gene: 13. This CDR3 is 18 amino acids long. CDR3 amino acids: CASSLYAWGGQPNTEAFF. CDR3 in DNA: TGTGCCAGCAGTTTATATGCGTGGGGGGGACAGCCGAACACTGAAGCTTTCTTT.

This clonotype was counted a few times. This chain links TRBV28 with TRBJ2-7; 8 bases match TRBD1. Losses at the gene ends were 4 bases for V and 2 bases for J; bases not matched to a gene: 7. The CDR3 consists of 15 residues. CDR1 and CDR2 (germline): MDHEN, SYDVKM. This CDR3 reads CASSYRTGPTYEQYF. CDR3 sequence (DNA): TGTGCCAGCAGTTATAGGACAGGGCCCACCTACGAGCAGTACTTC. Full variable domain (missing parts from reference TRBV28 and TRBJ2-7): DVKVTQSSRYLVKRTGEKVFLECVQDMDHENMFWYRQDPGLGLRLIYFSYDVKMKEKGDIPEGYSVSREKKERFSLILESASTNQTSMYLCASSYRTGPTYEQYFGPGTRLTVT.

This clonotype was counted only a few times. The chain couples TRBV20-1 to TRBJ2-7, with D possibly being TRBD1 (5 bases). The CDR3 is 13 amino acids. V gave up 3 bases and J gave up 5 bases, with 14 bases separating them. Looked up from germline, CDR1 is DFQATT and CDR2 is SNEGSKA (reference sequence). The CDR3 is CSASQGRADEQYF. The CDR3 nucleotides read TGCAGTGCTAGTCAAGGCAGGGCGGACGAGCAGTACTTC.

This clonotype has at least ten counts. The rearrangement uses TRBV18 and TRBJ1-5; no firm D call. The germline gives CDR1 KGHSH, CDR2 LQKENI. CDR3 length equals 14 residues. The V and J ends lost 2 bases and 10 bases respectively, with 15 bases between them. The CDR3 loop reads CASSPNRNPGPQHF. As DNA, the CDR3 is TGTGCCAGCTCACCAAATCGGAATCCAGGCCCCCAGCATTTT.

The sample holds many counts of this clonotype. The chain carries TRBV6-5 and TRBJ2-2, with a weak D call TRBD1 (6 bases). Germline CDR1 is MNHEY and CDR2 is SVGAGI. V was shortened by 6 bases and J by 4 bases, with 15 bases between the two germline ends. This CDR3 has 15 amino acids. DNA of the CDR3: TGTGCCAGCAGGAACAGGGAGTCGGGCACCGGGGAGCTGTTTTTT. Translated, it gives CASRNRESGTGELFF.

This clonotype was seen a few times. The chain couples TRBV9 to TRBJ2-7, with unresolved D. The CDR3 is made up of 14 amino acids. CDR1 and CDR2 from the germline V gene are SGDLS and YYNGEE. Trimming removed 4 bases from V and 5 bases from J, with 16 bases in between. The CDR3 here is CASSPRLTADEQYF. The DNA of the CDR3 is TGTGCCAGCAGCCCCCGCCTAACCGCGGACGAGCAGTACTTC.

The chain combines TRBV3-1 with TRBJ2-3; possibly TRBD2 for D (6 bases). The CDR3 runs to 15 residues. Germline V gene lookup returns CDR1 LGHDT and CDR2 YNNKEL (reference sequence). With 3 bases removed from V and 1 base from J, the gap between germline ends came to 11 bases. Written as DNA, the CDR3 is TGTGCCAGCAGCCACCCGGGACTGCGCACAGATACGCAGTATTTT. It encodes CASSHPGLRTDTQYF.